These 21 T cell receptor beta chains share one sample of origin, sequenced in a study of CD8+ T cells in alopecia areata. The treatment was: oral pan-JAK inhibitor, 5-10 mg twice daily. RNA extraction was followed by reverse transcription into cDNA, which acted as the sequencing template. The table came from immunoSEQ multiplex PCR; TCRdb's copy has only in-frame clones and leaves some out. The profile shows about 260,000 clones, about three fifths of them singletons. Sample: CD4+ T cells sorted from blood, taken between weeks 51 and 52, from a patient treated with tofacitinib. These receptors all stem from a human donor with alopecia areata.

The rearrangement joins TRBV29-1 to TRBJ2-5; D remains ambiguous. The CDR3 spans 15 residues. The V gene's germline CDR1 is SQVTM and CDR2 ANQGSEA. V was shortened by 4 bases and J by 5 bases, with 20 bases between the two germline ends. This CDR3 is CSVGNQPGARETQYF. The CDR3 DNA reads as TGCAGCGTTGGGAACCAACCCGGAGCACGGGAGACCCAGTACTTC.

The table lists this clone with a count of one. The chain uses TRBV5-4 and TRBJ2-2, with TRBD2 matching 10 bases. CDR3 length: 19 residues. Per germline, CDR1 SGHNT and CDR2 YYREEE (reference sequence). V lost 7 bases to trimming and J lost 6 bases; unmatched junction nucleotides: 21. CDR3 bases: TGTGCCAGCTCCCCCCAGGCCGCCATTGGGGGACTAGCGTCCGGGGAGCTGTTTTTT. Its translation is CASSPQAAIGGLASGELFF.

This chain links TRBV10-3 with TRBJ2-7; possible D gene TRBD2, 6 bases. The CDR3 loop spans 15 amino acids. V was trimmed by 3 bases and J by 2 bases, leaving 14 bases between them. The germline CDR1 and CDR2 sequences are ENHRY and SYGVKD. The CDR3: CAISDSGTPTYEQYF. CDR3 DNA sequence: TGTGCCATCAGTGATTCCGGGACTCCAACCTACGAGCAGTACTTC.

This clone came up a few times. The rearrangement links TRBV2 to TRBJ2-7; D is ambiguous. The CDR3 is 9 residues long. Germline-derived CDR1 and CDR2 are SNHLY and FYNNEI. Trimming left V 7 bases short and J 6 bases short, with 4 bases between. The DNA for the CDR3 is TGTGCCAGCAAGGGCGAGCAGTACTTC. Translated, it gives CASKGEQYF.

The rearrangement uses TRBV29-1 and TRBJ1-1; 7 nucleotides line up with TRBD1. Germline assignment: CDR1 SQVTM and CDR2 ANQGSEA. This CDR3 comprises 15 residues. Trimming took 6 bases from V and 1 from J; bases not matched to a gene: 11. CDR3 bases: TGCAGCGTCAGCAAAGGTGCAGGGGGGAACACTGAAGCTTTCTTT. Translating it yields CSVSKGAGGNTEAFF.

The J gene is TRBJ2-1, the V gene TRBV5-4; D gene unclear. CDR3 length equals 15 residues. Germline loops: CDR1 SGHNT, CDR2 YYREEE (reference sequence). Trimming shortened V by 7 bases and J by 2 bases, and 16 bases separated the two germline ends. This CDR3 reads CASQSAADTYNEQFF. CDR3 DNA sequence: TGTGCCAGCCAGTCCGCCGCCGATACCTACAATGAGCAGTTCTTC.

The rearrangement links TRBV9 to TRBJ2-2; no clear D. The germline V and J ends were trimmed by 0 bases and 5 bases, with 11 bases remaining between them. The CDR3 consists of 15 residues. The germline V gene has CDR1 SGDLS and CDR2 YYNGEE. The CDR3 reads CASSVEDRITGELFF. CDR3 DNA: TGTGCCAGCAGCGTAGAAGATAGAATAACCGGGGAGCTGTTTTTT.

This clone came up a few times. The J gene is TRBJ2-1, the V gene TRBV10-1; D may be TRBD2 (5 bases). Looked up from germline, CDR1 is WNHNN and CDR2 is SYGVQD (reference sequence). CDR3 length: 13 residues. V lost 1 base and J lost 9, with 10 bases in between. The CDR3, as DNA: TGCGCCAGCAGTGAGTTACCTCGGGGTGAGCAGTTCTTC. Protein sequence: CASSELPRGEQFF.

This chain links TRBV5-6 with TRBJ1-6; 7 bases agree with TRBD1. J lost 7 bases, V lost 0 bases, and 1 base had no gene match. The germline V gene has CDR1 SGHDT and CDR2 YYEEEE. The CDR3 covers 14 residues. The CDR3 DNA is TGTGCCAGCAGCTTGGCAGGGGGAAATTCACCCCTCCACTTT. It encodes CASSLAGGNSPLHF.

The chain combines TRBV30 with TRBJ1-2, with TRBD1 matching over 9 bases. Looked up from germline, CDR1 is GTSNPN and CDR2 is SVGIG (reference sequence). V gave up 4 bases and J gave up 7 bases; unmatched junction bases: 4. This CDR3 is built from 12 residues. The CDR3 nucleotides are TGTGCCTGGACACAGGGGGCGGCTGGCTACACCTTC. Translation gives CAWTQGAAGYTF.

This chain joins TRBV29-1 and TRBJ1-2; D may be TRBD1 (6 bases). V was clipped by 0 bases and J by 8 bases, with 13 bases between them. Germline V gives CDR1 SQVTM, CDR2 ANQGSEA. The CDR3 runs to 13 residues. Here the CDR3 reads CSVEDHRVGGYTF. In DNA form, the CDR3 reads TGCAGCGTTGAAGATCACAGGGTCGGGGGCTACACCTTC.

This chain links TRBV2 with TRBJ2-3; D is undetermined. V was cut by 6 bases and J by 2 bases, with 3 bases left in between. The germline V gene has CDR1 SNHLY and CDR2 FYNNEI. CDR3 length: 11 amino acids. The CDR3 here is CASRITDTQYF. The DNA for the CDR3 is TGTGCCAGCAGGATCACAGATACGCAGTATTTT.

V usage is TRBV30 and J usage is TRBJ2-3; D is uncertain. Trimming pared 7 bases from V and 2 bases from J, leaving 13 bases between. The CDR3 extends over 13 amino acids. In germline, CDR1 is GTSNPN, CDR2 SVGIG (reference sequence). In nucleotides, the CDR3 is TGTGCCTCGAGGACCGGATACACAGATACGCAGTATTTT. This encodes CASRTGYTDTQYF.

V is TRBV7-9 and J is TRBJ1-5; 10 positions match TRBD1. This CDR3 comprises 14 residues. Trimming took 3 bases from V and 5 from J; bases not matched to a gene: 1. The V gene's germline CDR1 is SEHNR and CDR2 FQNEAQ (reference sequence). CDR3 in amino acids: CASSLDRGDQPQHF. The CDR3 DNA follows: TGTGCCAGCAGCTTGGACAGGGGGGATCAGCCCCAGCATTTT.

The chain is built from TRBV10-3 and TRBJ2-2; maybe TRBD1 (5 bases). Germline CDR1 reads ENHRY; CDR2 reads SYGVKD. V dropped 4 bases and J dropped 3 bases, with 9 bases sitting between them. CDR3 length: 14 amino acids. CDR3: CAISAQVDTGELFF. The DNA for the CDR3 is TGTGCCATCAGTGCACAGGTCGACACCGGGGAGCTGTTTTTT.

This clone was picked up a small number of times. This chain joins TRBV25-1 and TRBJ2-7; D unclear. V dropped 1 base and J dropped 2 bases, with 9 bases sitting between them. The CDR3 is 14 residues long. Germline assignment: CDR1 MGHDK and CDR2 SYGVNS. The CDR3 loop is CASSEWRSTYEQYF. As DNA, the CDR3 is TGTGCCAGCAGTGAATGGCGTTCTACCTACGAGCAGTACTTC.

The CDR3 here is CASSGLSYEQYF. CDR3 coding DNA: TGTGCCAGCAGTGGACTTTCCTACGAGCAGTACTTC. V is TRBV2 and J is TRBJ2-7; D not certain. Trimming left V 4 bases short and J 1 base short, with 5 bases between. Looked up from germline, CDR1 is SNHLY and CDR2 is FYNNEI. The CDR3 is 12 residues long.

This clone was recorded only once. V gene TRBV2 combines with J gene TRBJ2-3; D unresolved. CDR1 is SNHLY and CDR2 is FYNNEI in the germline V gene. Trimming removed 4 bases at V and 3 bases at J, with 14 bases between. This CDR3 region has 15 residues. The CDR3 DNA is TGTGCCAGCAGTGTTTCCGGAAGTGGGACAGATACGCAGTATTTT. Translation: CASSVSGSGTDTQYF.

This clone was recorded only once. The rearrangement joins TRBV6-5 to TRBJ1-2; no clear D gene. The ends were cut back, 4 bases at V and 8 bases at J, with 14 bases in the middle. The length of the CDR3 is 13 residues. From germline, CDR1 is MNHEY and CDR2 SVGAGI. The DNA for the CDR3 is TGTGCCAGCAGTTCCCTAGCGACGGCGGGCTACACCTTC. Its protein is CASSSLATAGYTF.

V usage is TRBV6-1 and J usage is TRBJ1-2; D may be TRBD1 (5 bases). The CDR3 has 13 residues. Deletions cut 7 bases from V and 0 bases from J, with 9 bases between. Germline V gene lookup returns CDR1 MNHNS and CDR2 SASEGT. The CDR3 reads CASNGQANYGYTF. Here the CDR3 DNA reads TGTGCCAGCAACGGACAAGCTAACTATGGCTACACCTTC.

V is TRBV4-3 and J is TRBJ2-6; D uncertain. The CDR3 consists of 15 residues. CDR1 and CDR2 (germline): LGHNA, YSLEER. Trimming removed 1 base from V and 1 base from J, with 5 bases in between. For the CDR3, the DNA is TGCGCCAGCAGCCAAGGCAGTTCTGGGGCCAACGTCCTGACTTTC. As protein: CASSQGSSGANVLTF.